The clone carrying this T cell receptor beta chain was found many times. The target antigen is unknown. V lost 0 bases and J 4 bases, leaving 9 bases between the germline ends. Germline V gene sequence: CDR1 MNHEY, CDR2 SVGAGI. The CDR3 length is 14 residues. PBMCs originated in 10 ml of fresh peripheral blood. This sample was taken from a study of Graves' ophthalmopathy and Graves' hyperthyroidism. CDR3 regions of TCR beta were amplified from RNA transcripts. The workflow started with a first-round RT-PCR run with HTBI primers and then moved on to a second-round multiplex PCR. One entry per CDR3 protein, called by TCRdb with MiXCR from the multiplex PCR reads. The table lists hundreds of thousands of distinct CDR3 sequences, about 20% of them singletons. Study-wide findings and caveats: The authors also found most expanded thyroid clonotypes above 0.001 frequency in blood.

Material for sequencing was peripheral blood. The chain carries TRBV6-5 and TRBJ1-2; D is undetermined. This clonotype was obtained from a woman under 30 with stable Graves' hyperthyroidism. Some clones in this sample may be carry-over from other donors' samples. The CDR3 DNA is TGTGCCAGCAGTTACTCGGAGAGATCCTATGGCTACACCTTC. Its translation: CASSYSERSYGYTF.